Listed below are T cell receptor beta chains from one sample, sequenced in a study of blood T cell repertoires in COVID-19. The assay was immunoSEQ multiplex PCR, and TCRdb's table has in-frame clones only and misses some. The sample carries tens of thousands of clones, roughly 87% recorded once. The sequenced sample consisted of peripheral blood. The origin of the receptors is a man aged 55 to 70 with acute or convalescent COVID-19. Each CDR3 is given with its conserved first and last residue. Fields, in order: V gene, clone size, D gene, J gene, CDR3 protein, CDR3 DNA. The D gene is left open where the match is weak. Clone size is shown for a subset of rows, as once, few, many or a class of expanded clone.

v_call: TRBV5-1
clone_size: NA
d_call: NA
j_call: TRBJ1-1
cdr3_aa: CASSFRGWGTEAFF
cdr3_nt: TGCGCCAGCAGCTTTCGGGGGTGGGGCACTGAAGCTTTCTTT

v_call: TRBV5-1
clone_size: NA
d_call: NA
j_call: TRBJ1-2
cdr3_aa: CASSPRGGFQGYTF
cdr3_nt: TGCGCCAGCAGCCCCCGGGGGGGGTTTCAGGGCTACACCTTC

v_call: TRBV7-9
clone_size: NA
d_call: NA
j_call: TRBJ1-1
cdr3_aa: CASSLTGKRNTEAFF
cdr3_nt: TGTGCCAGCAGCTTGACCGGGAAGAGGAACACTGAAGCTTTCTTT

v_call: TRBV2
clone_size: NA
d_call: NA
j_call: TRBJ1-2
cdr3_aa: CASSEGGMNYGYTF
cdr3_nt: TGTGCCAGCAGTGAGGGGGGGATGAACTATGGCTACACCTTC

v_call: TRBV6-5
clone_size: NA
d_call: TRBD2
j_call: TRBJ2-1
cdr3_aa: CASHRSSGGANEQFF
cdr3_nt: TGTGCCAGCCACAGATCTAGCGGGGGGGCGAATGAGCAGTTCTTC

v_call: TRBV7-9
clone_size: NA
d_call: TRBD1
j_call: TRBJ1-2
cdr3_aa: CASSEGVLSGGRGGYTF
cdr3_nt: TGTGCCAGCAGCGAAGGGGTTCTGTCAGGGGGTAGGGGTGGCTACACCTTC

v_call: TRBV30
clone_size: NA
d_call: NA
j_call: TRBJ2-3
cdr3_aa: CAWSIRQGFRTDTQYF
cdr3_nt: TGTGCCTGGAGTATCCGCCAGGGTTTTAGAACAGATACGCAGTATTTT

v_call: TRBV27
clone_size: NA
d_call: TRBD1
j_call: TRBJ2-6
cdr3_aa: CASTLGDRAVSGANVLTF
cdr3_nt: TGTGCCAGCACCCTTGGGGACAGGGCCGTTAGCGGGGCCAACGTCCTGACTTTC

v_call: TRBV7-2
clone_size: NA
d_call: TRBD2
j_call: TRBJ2-1
cdr3_aa: CASSLAGGSRNEQFF
cdr3_nt: TGTGCCAGCAGCCTAGCGGGGGGAAGTAGAAATGAGCAGTTCTTC

v_call: TRBV5-1
clone_size: NA
d_call: NA
j_call: TRBJ1-1
cdr3_aa: CASSFGTGAEAFF
cdr3_nt: TGCGCCAGCAGCTTCGGAACGGGGGCTGAAGCTTTCTTT

v_call: TRBV28
clone_size: NA
d_call: NA
j_call: TRBJ1-2
cdr3_aa: CASSLDLDLYGYTF
cdr3_nt: TGTGCCAGCAGCTTGGACTTGGACCTTTATGGCTACACCTTC

v_call: TRBV7-9
clone_size: few
d_call: TRBD1
j_call: TRBJ2-5
cdr3_aa: CASSTRGLTGEETQYF
cdr3_nt: TGTGCCAGCAGCACCAGGGGGCTCACTGGGGAAGAGACCCAGTACTTC

v_call: TRBV7-8
clone_size: once
d_call: TRBD1
j_call: TRBJ1-2
cdr3_aa: CASSLNIMGQGIGRYTF
cdr3_nt: TGTGCCAGCAGCTTAAATATTATGGGACAGGGAATAGGGCGCTACACCTTC

v_call: TRBV6-1
clone_size: NA
d_call: NA
j_call: TRBJ2-4
cdr3_aa: CASSENHRDLGMAKNIQYF
cdr3_nt: TGTGCCAGCAGTGAAAATCATCGGGACTTGGGCATGGCCAAAAACATTCAGTACTTC

v_call: TRBV5-4
clone_size: NA
d_call: TRBD1
j_call: TRBJ1-6
cdr3_aa: CASSLVGQGDSPLHF
cdr3_nt: TGTGCCAGCAGCTTGGTGGGACAGGGAGATTCACCCCTCCACTTT

v_call: TRBV9
clone_size: NA
d_call: NA
j_call: TRBJ1-1
cdr3_aa: CASSVNPQNTEAFF
cdr3_nt: TGTGCCAGCAGCGTGAACCCACAGAACACTGAAGCTTTCTTT

v_call: TRBV5-1
clone_size: NA
d_call: NA
j_call: TRBJ1-1
cdr3_aa: CASRGPRGGTEAFF
cdr3_nt: TGCGCCAGCAGAGGCCCAAGAGGAGGGACTGAAGCTTTCTTT

v_call: TRBV2
clone_size: NA
d_call: TRBD1
j_call: TRBJ2-1
cdr3_aa: CASSPGQGRDNEQFF
cdr3_nt: TGTGCCAGCAGCCCGGGACAGGGGAGAGACAATGAGCAGTTCTTC

v_call: TRBV7-9
clone_size: NA
d_call: TRBD1
j_call: TRBJ1-3
cdr3_aa: CASSFIIEGGDGNTIYF
cdr3_nt: TGTGCCAGCAGCTTTATAATTGAAGGGGGCGATGGAAACACCATATATTTT

v_call: TRBV14
clone_size: NA
d_call: NA
j_call: TRBJ2-4
cdr3_aa: CASSQAHRSEIAKNIQYF
cdr3_nt: TGTGCCAGCAGCCAGGCTCACAGGTCGGAGATAGCCAAAAACATTCAGTACTTC

v_call: TRBV7-2
clone_size: NA
d_call: TRBD1
j_call: TRBJ2-1
cdr3_aa: CASSRDRVGQFF
cdr3_nt: TGTGCCAGCAGCCGGGACAGGGTCGGGCAGTTCTTC

v_call: TRBV6-5
clone_size: NA
d_call: TRBD1
j_call: TRBJ2-7
cdr3_aa: CASSRQGKGYEQYF
cdr3_nt: TGTGCCAGCAGTCGACAGGGCAAAGGCTACGAGCAGTACTTC

v_call: TRBV7-9
clone_size: NA
d_call: NA
j_call: TRBJ1-2
cdr3_aa: CASSLAPINYGYTF
cdr3_nt: TGTGCCAGCAGCTTAGCGCCTATTAACTATGGCTACACCTTC

v_call: TRBV5-1
clone_size: NA
d_call: TRBD1
j_call: TRBJ1-2
cdr3_aa: CASSSGDRAYGYTF
cdr3_nt: TGCGCCAGCAGCTCCGGGGACAGGGCCTATGGCTACACCTTC

v_call: TRBV24-1
clone_size: NA
d_call: NA
j_call: TRBJ2-1
cdr3_aa: CATSDFSTLSNEQFF
cdr3_nt: TGTGCCACCAGTGATTTTTCGACTCTAAGCAATGAGCAGTTCTTC

v_call: TRBV7-2
clone_size: NA
d_call: NA
j_call: TRBJ1-4
cdr3_aa: CASSSLGASEEKLFF
cdr3_nt: TGTGCCAGCAGCTCCTTGGGGGCGAGTGAGGAAAAACTGTTTTTT

v_call: TRBV5-1
clone_size: many
d_call: NA
j_call: TRBJ1-2
cdr3_aa: CASSSRGATGYTF
cdr3_nt: TGCGCCAGCAGCTCCCGGGGGGCAACTGGCTACACCTTC

v_call: TRBV5-1
clone_size: NA
d_call: NA
j_call: TRBJ1-1
cdr3_aa: CASRVIGASTEAFF
cdr3_nt: TGCGCCAGCAGGGTTATAGGGGCGAGCACTGAAGCTTTCTTT